Detailed here is one T cell receptor beta chain. The data derive from a study of T cell changes during pregnancy in multiple sclerosis. Germline V CDR1 and CDR2: SGHTA, FQGNSA. V was cut by 5 bases and J by 0 bases, with 17 bases left in between. The CDR3 totals 16 residues. Libraries were prepared by immunoSEQ multiplex PCR; TCRdb keeps only in-frame clonotypes and omits some of them. Here the sample spans 70,000 or so clones, 91% being singletons. The sequence derives from a female donor in good health, enrolled as a control in a pregnancy study. This chain links TRBV7-2 with TRBJ2-7; D ambiguous. Specimen: peripheral blood, collected in the third trimester of pregnancy. The CDR3 nucleotides read TGTGCCAGCAGCGCACCGCTGGTGAGGAGCTCCTACGAGCAGTACTTC. Amino acid sequence: CASSAPLVRSSYEQYF.